The 12 T cell receptor beta chains reported below all come from one sample, sequenced in a study of PD-1 blockade in mismatch repair-deficient tumors. Clones were sequenced by immunoSEQ multiplex PCR, and TCRdb holds only the in-frame ones, with some missing. The top ten hold under 1.2% of the sample, which has under 40,000 clones, 75% to 90% seen once. Sequencing used PBMCs, obtained 38 weeks after starting pembrolizumab. The receptors stem from an adult with mismatch repair-deficient cancer.

The rearrangement uses TRBV5-1 and TRBJ2-1; TRBD1 aligns across 7 bases. CDR1 is SGHRS, CDR2 YFSETQ, per germline. This CDR3 comprises 16 residues. The V gene end was trimmed by 0 bases and the J gene end by 8 bases; junction bases not matched to a gene: 11. This CDR3 is CASSLGTRGGWDEQFF. CDR3 DNA: TGCGCCAGCAGCTTGGGAACGAGAGGGGGCTGGGATGAGCAGTTCTTC. The full variable domain, its missing parts supplied by reference TRBV5-1 and TRBJ2-1, is KAGVTQTPRYLIKTRGQQVTLSCSPISGHRSVSWYQQTPGQGLQFLFEYFSETQRNKGNFPGRFSGRQFSNSRSEMNVSTLELGDSALYLCASSLGTRGGWDEQFFGPGTRLTVL.

The rearrangement links TRBV28 to TRBJ2-6; 7 positions agree with TRBD1. The CDR3 is made up of 15 amino acids. Germline-derived CDR1 and CDR2 are MDHEN and SYDVKM. V dropped 6 bases and J dropped 3; count of bases not matched to a gene: 5. CDR3 sequence: CASRPDRVGANVLTF. In nucleotides, the CDR3 is TGTGCCAGCAGGCCCGACAGGGTTGGGGCCAACGTCCTGACTTTC.

The gene calls are TRBV18 and TRBJ2-3; D unresolved. Germline V gene sequence: CDR1 KGHSH, CDR2 LQKENI. V was trimmed by 2 bases and J by 5 bases, leaving 8 bases between them. This CDR3 is built from 13 residues. CDR3 residues: CASSPSVRDTQYF. The CDR3 nucleotides are TGTGCCAGCTCACCATCAGTAAGAGATACGCAGTATTTT.

The count of this clone is one. This chain uses TRBV5-6 with TRBJ1-2, with a possible D match to TRBD1 (5 bases). V lost 5 bases and J lost 7, with 18 bases in between. The CDR3 spans 14 residues. Germline V gene lookup returns CDR1 SGHDT and CDR2 YYEEEE. This CDR3 is CASRMSGTAIGYTF. For the CDR3, the DNA is TGTGCCAGCAGGATGAGCGGGACCGCGATTGGCTACACCTTC.

This clone was found a few times. The V call is TRBV7-8, the J call TRBJ2-7, with D possibly matching TRBD2 (6 bases). V was pared by 3 bases and J by 7 bases, with 13 bases between. The CDR3 spans 13 residues. In germline, CDR1 is SGHVS, CDR2 FQNEAQ. DNA of the CDR3: TGTGCCAGCAGCTTCGGGGGTTTAGGGGAGCAGTACTTC. It specifies CASSFGGLGEQYF.

This chain connects TRBV27 to TRBJ2-2; 9 bases are shared with TRBD2. The CDR3 spans 15 residues. Germline CDR1 reads MNHEY; CDR2 reads SMNVEV (reference sequence). Trimming cost V 2 bases and J 4 bases; bases outside gene matches: 2. In DNA, the CDR3 is TGTGCCAGCAGTTTAGCGGGAGGGAGCACCGGGGAGCTGTTTTTT. Its protein is CASSLAGGSTGELFF.

The chain employs TRBV30 and TRBJ1-2; 10 bases match TRBD1. The CDR3 consists of 12 residues. Germline V gene sequence: CDR1 GTSNPN, CDR2 SVGIG (reference sequence). Trimming cost V 4 bases and J 7 bases; bases outside gene matches: 3. The CDR3: CAWTRTGGGYTF. CDR3 bases: TGTGCCTGGACCCGGACAGGGGGTGGCTACACCTTC.

The chain recombines TRBV6-6 with TRBJ2-2; TRBD1 matches 11 bases. Trimming took 6 bases from V and 6 from J; bases not matched to a gene: 9. In germline, CDR1 is MNHNY, CDR2 SVGAGI (reference sequence). The CDR3 runs to 16 residues. The CDR3 loop is CASREGQGGRSGELFF. CDR3 in DNA: TGTGCCAGCAGGGAGGGACAGGGGGGTCGGTCCGGGGAGCTGTTTTTT.

The chain has TRBV11-3 and TRBJ1-5; no reliable D call. This CDR3 contains 14 residues. The V and J ends lost 5 bases and 1 base respectively, with 9 bases between them. The germline gives CDR1 SGHNT, CDR2 YENEEA. CDR3 in amino acids: CASSQRKSNQPQHF. The CDR3 DNA follows: TGTGCCAGCAGCCAGCGAAAAAGCAATCAGCCCCAGCATTTT.

J is TRBJ2-3 and V is TRBV4-1, with 12 bases fitting TRBD2. The CDR3 consists of 16 residues. Germline lookup yields CDR1 MGHRA and CDR2 YSYEKL. V lost 5 bases and J lost 0; bases outside the gene matches: 3. The CDR3: CASSFGTSGSTDTQYF. In nucleotides, the CDR3 is TGCGCCAGCAGCTTTGGGACTAGCGGGAGCACAGATACGCAGTATTTT.

The J gene is TRBJ2-7, the V gene TRBV28; TRBD2 aligns across 11 bases. Germline trimming cut 1 base from V and 3 bases from J; bases unmatched to any gene: 8. Germline loops: CDR1 MDHEN, CDR2 SYDVKM. This CDR3 is built from 17 residues. CDR3 DNA: TGTGCCAGCAGTTTATCCGAACTAGCGGGGGTAATCTACGAGCAGTACTTC. Residues: CASSLSELAGVIYEQYF. The full variable domain, in which reference TRBV28 and TRBJ2-7 provide the parts outside the CDR3, is DVKVTQSSRYLVKRTGEKVFLECVQDMDHENMFWYRQDPGLGLRLIYFSYDVKMKEKGDIPEGYSVSREKKERFSLILESASTNQTSMYLCASSLSELAGVIYEQYFGPGTRLTVT.

The V call is TRBV6-1, the J call TRBJ1-2; 7 nucleotides line up with TRBD1. The germline V gene has CDR1 MNHNS and CDR2 SASEGT. The junction had 6 bases not matched to a gene; V was cut back by 7 bases and J by 1 base. This CDR3 spans 14 amino acids. This chain's CDR3 is CASTPRDSNYGYTF. The DNA of the CDR3 is TGTGCCAGCACCCCAAGGGACAGTAACTATGGCTACACCTTC.